The next 29 T cell receptor beta chains were all read from a single sample in a study of CD8+CD57+ T cells in acquired aplastic anemia. Genomic DNA was employed as the template in profiling TCR beta VDJ and CDR3. TCRdb re-called the reads with MiXCR, one entry per CDR3 protein. The table lists under 350,000 distinct CDR3 sequences, roughly three fifths of them singletons. Sequenced input: sorted CD4+, CD8+, or CD8+CD57+ T cells (not recorded which) from PBMCs. These receptors were obtained from a human donor with severe aplastic anemia or a healthy control (not recorded which).

This clonotype was seen just once. At one boundary the junction diverges from the germline segment, which might be a read error. The chain has TRBV19 and TRBJ2-5, with 12 positions matching TRBD2. This CDR3 region has 15 residues. Per the germline V gene, CDR1 is LNHDA and CDR2 is SQIVND (reference sequence). CDR3 in amino acids: CASRRLAGEGETQHF. The DNA of the CDR3 is TGTGCCAGTCGTCGACTAGCGGGGGAAGGAGAGACCCAGCACTTC.

The chain employs TRBV11-3 and TRBJ2-7, with D unresolved. The CDR3 is 15 residues long. CDR1 SGHNT and CDR2 YENEEA come from the germline V gene. V lost 3 bases and J 0 bases, leaving 12 bases between the germline ends. The CDR3 coding sequence is TGTGCCAGCAGCTTGGTCAGGACCAGCTCCTACGAGCAGTACTTC. Residues: CASSLVRTSSYEQYF.

V gene TRBV2 combines with J gene TRBJ2-7; 11 bases fit TRBD2. Germline loops: CDR1 SNHLY, CDR2 FYNNEI. V shed 4 bases, J shed 5 bases, and the junction held 10 bases outside the gene matches. CDR3 size: 16 residues. The CDR3 is CASSVHSSGRTHEQYF. DNA of the CDR3: TGTGCCAGCAGTGTTCATTCTAGCGGGAGGACACACGAGCAGTACTTC.

This chain connects TRBV10-1 to TRBJ2-2; no definite D call. The CDR3 is made up of 13 amino acids. Germline loops: CDR1 WNHNN, CDR2 SYGVQD (reference sequence). V lost 5 bases to trimming and J lost 8 bases, with 12 bases between them. In DNA form, the CDR3 reads TGCGCCAGCAGTTATAGGGCAGGAGGGGAGCTGTTTTTT. Amino acids: CASSYRAGGELFF.

This chain connects TRBV7-2 to TRBJ2-7; D is possibly TRBD2 (7 bases). CDR1 SGHTA and CDR2 FQGNSA come from the germline V gene. This CDR3 comprises 15 residues. V lost 3 bases to trimming and J lost 6 bases, with 18 bases between them. The CDR3 is CASSLRGTTTSEQYF. CDR3 DNA sequence: TGTGCCAGCAGCTTGAGGGGGACTACCACTAGCGAGCAGTACTTC.

The chain couples TRBV5-6 to TRBJ2-6; D remains ambiguous. CDR1 and CDR2 from the germline V gene are SGHDT and YYEEEE. Trimming removed 7 bases from V and 4 bases from J, with 15 bases in between. The CDR3 runs to 15 residues. DNA of the CDR3: TGTGCCAGCGTCCTTTCCGGGCAAGGGGCCAACGTCCTGACTTTC. Amino acid sequence: CASVLSGQGANVLTF.

The chain joins TRBV9 to TRBJ1-4; D may be TRBD1 (5 bases). Germline-derived CDR1 and CDR2 are SGDLS and YYNGEE. CDR3 length: 16 amino acids. Deletions cut 0 bases from V and 1 base from J, with 10 bases between. CDR3 loop: CASSVGTGRTNEKLFF. CDR3 bases: TGTGCCAGCAGCGTAGGTACGGGACGAACTAATGAAAAACTGTTTTTT.

The chain combines TRBV20-1 with TRBJ2-2, with 7 bases matching TRBD1. Germline V gene lookup returns CDR1 DFQATT and CDR2 SNEGSKA (reference sequence). The trim removed 5 bases at V and 7 bases at J, leaving 7 bases unmatched. The CDR3 spans 13 residues. The CDR3, as DNA: TGCAGTGCTCCTCAGGGGGTCGTCGGGGAGCTGTTTTTT. Its translation is CSAPQGVVGELFF.

The chain combines TRBV19 with TRBJ1-6; TRBD1 is a possible D gene (6 bases). CDR3 length: 16 residues. V dropped 5 bases and J dropped 10 bases, with 21 bases sitting between them. CDR1 and CDR2 (germline): LNHDA, SQIVND (reference sequence). DNA of the CDR3: TGTGCCAGTAGTTTCCTCCTAGGGGGAGTCAACTCACCCCTCCACTTT. Protein product: CASSFLLGGVNSPLHF.

The chain uses TRBV4-3 and TRBJ2-5; D unclear. Germline V gives CDR1 LGHNA, CDR2 YSLEER. CDR3 length: 13 residues. V was clipped by 4 bases and J by 5 bases, with 11 bases between them. The CDR3 loop reads CASSPLDRETQYF. The CDR3 nucleotides are TGCGCCAGCAGCCCCCTGGATCGGGAGACCCAGTACTTC.

In its sample, this clonotype was seen a few times. This sequence joins TRBV7-6 and TRBJ2-7; 8 bases line up with TRBD2. The CDR3 consists of 16 residues. Germline V gives CDR1 SGHVS, CDR2 FNYEAQ. J lost 5 bases, V lost 0 bases, and 9 bases had no gene match. The CDR3: CASSLAPAGDRNEQYF. The CDR3 coding sequence is TGTGCCAGCAGCTTAGCGCCAGCGGGAGATAGAAACGAGCAGTACTTC.

At least ten counts were recorded for this clonotype. The chain is built from TRBV9 and TRBJ2-3; no firm D call. CDR1 and CDR2 from the germline V gene are SGDLS and YYNGEE. V shed 0 bases and J shed 2 bases, with 4 bases lying between them. This CDR3 comprises 13 residues. The CDR3 protein is CASSVAATDTQYF. The CDR3 region has the DNA TGTGCCAGCAGCGTAGCTGCCACAGATACGCAGTATTTT. Drawing the rest from reference TRBV9 and TRBJ2-3, the complete variable domain is DSGVTQTPKHLITATGQRVTLRCSPRSGDLSVYWYQQSLDQGLQFLIQYYNGEERAKGNILERFSAQQFPDLHSELNLSSLELGDSALYFCASSVAATDTQYFGPGTRLTVL.

The rearrangement joins TRBV6-1 to TRBJ1-5; TRBD1 matches at 7 bases. This CDR3 has 15 residues. Germline V lookup: CDR1 MNHNS, CDR2 SASEGT. V lost 7 bases, J lost 6 bases, and 12 bases stayed unmatched. CDR3 sequence reads: CASITGDAGRQPQHF. In nucleotides, the CDR3 is TGTGCCAGCATAACAGGGGACGCAGGTCGTCAGCCCCAGCATTTT.

The rearrangement links TRBV7-3 to TRBJ1-1; TRBD1 matches 7 bases. The V gene end was trimmed by 5 bases and the J gene end by 4 bases; junction bases not matched to a gene: 7. The CDR3 sequence is 14 residues long. The germline gives CDR1 SGHTA, CDR2 FQGTGA. The CDR3 protein is CASSAQGESTEAFF. The CDR3 DNA follows: TGTGCCAGCAGCGCCCAGGGGGAGTCCACTGAAGCTTTCTTT.

This clonotype appeared many times. This rearrangement joins TRBV5-5 to TRBJ2-3; 10 bases are a match to TRBD2. V gave up 0 bases and J gave up 5 bases; unmatched junction bases: 6. Germline lookup yields CDR1 SGHKS and CDR2 YYEKEE (reference sequence). This CDR3 contains 16 residues. CDR3 sequence reads: CASSLDSGGAGDTQYF. CDR3 coding DNA: TGTGCCAGCAGCTTGGACAGCGGGGGGGCCGGAGATACGCAGTATTTT. The complete variable domain, with remaining parts taken from reference TRBV5-5 and TRBJ2-3, reads DAGVTQSPTHLIKTRGQQVTLRCSPISGHKSVSWYQQVLGQGPQFIFQYYEKEERGRGNFPDRFSARQFPNYSSELNVNALLLGDSALYLCASSLDSGGAGDTQYFGPGTRLTVL.

In its sample, this clonotype was seen many times. V and J are TRBV4-3 and TRBJ2-1; tentatively, D is TRBD2 (6 bases). V was clipped by 6 bases and J by 1 base, with 22 bases between them. Germline values: CDR1 LGHNA, CDR2 YSLEER. This CDR3 contains 18 residues. The CDR3 DNA is TGCGCCAGCAGTCCAAACATTCCGGGACTCGAGTCCTACAATGAGCAGTTCTTC. Translated, it gives CASSPNIPGLESYNEQFF.

This clonotype was counted many times. The rearrangement uses TRBV20-1 and TRBJ1-1; TRBD1 agrees at 7 bases. The V segment lost 2 bases and the J segment 4 bases; nucleotides outside the gene matches: 4. This CDR3 spans 13 amino acids. The V gene's germline CDR1 is DFQATT and CDR2 SNEGSKA (reference sequence). The CDR3 DNA is TGCAGTGCTAGATCCACAGGGGTCACTGAAGCTTTCTTT. It encodes CSARSTGVTEAFF.

This clonotype appeared a single time. The chain recombines TRBV18 with TRBJ1-6; D ambiguous. The CDR3 loop spans 14 amino acids. V was trimmed by 3 bases and J by 9 bases, leaving 12 bases between them. CDR1 KGHSH and CDR2 LQKENI come from the germline V gene. CDR3 protein: CASSPTDGGSPLHF. The DNA for the CDR3 is TGTGCCAGCTCACCTACAGACGGCGGTTCACCCCTCCACTTT.

In this sample, this clonotype turned up many times. The chain recombines TRBV10-3 with TRBJ2-3; tentatively, D is TRBD2 (6 bases). The CDR3 totals 15 residues. The V end lost 6 bases, the J end lost 1 base, and 14 bases lay between the germline ends. The V gene's germline CDR1 is ENHRY and CDR2 SYGVKD. CDR3 bases: TGTGCCATCAGGGAGGGACCCCATGGCACAGATACGCAGTATTTT. Translating it yields CAIREGPHGTDTQYF.

This clonotype has at least ten counts. This sequence joins TRBV7-3 and TRBJ2-1, with a tentative D call TRBD1 (6 bases). CDR1 is SGHTA, CDR2 FQGTGA, per germline. This CDR3 is 15 amino acids long. Trimming pared 3 bases from V and 0 bases from J, leaving 9 bases between. The CDR3 sequence is CASSFWDTSYNEQFF. The CDR3 region has the DNA TGTGCCAGCAGCTTCTGGGACACCTCCTACAATGAGCAGTTCTTC.

The V gene is TRBV19, the J gene TRBJ2-5; TRBD2 matches 12 bases. V lost 3 bases to trimming and J lost 4 bases; unmatched junction nucleotides: 6. This CDR3 comprises 16 residues. CDR1 is LNHDA and CDR2 is SQIVND in the germline V gene (reference sequence). CDR3 sequence reads: CASSIGLAGKRETQYF. For the CDR3, the DNA is TGTGCCAGTAGTATCGGACTAGCGGGAAAGAGAGAGACCCAGTACTTC.

This clonotype was found once. The chain uses TRBV7-9 and TRBJ2-7, with D possibly being TRBD1 (5 bases). Deletions cut 7 bases from V and 5 bases from J, with 21 bases between. CDR3 length: 15 amino acids. The V gene's germline CDR1 is SEHNR and CDR2 FQNEAQ (reference sequence). CDR3 coding DNA: TGTGCCAGCAACCCCGCCGACAGAGGATGGGACGAGCAGTACTTC. Translated: CASNPADRGWDEQYF.

The chain carries TRBV6-4 and TRBJ2-2; tentatively, D is TRBD2 (6 bases). The germline V gene has CDR1 MRHNA and CDR2 SNTAGT. CDR3 length: 18 residues. The V end was cut by 6 bases, the J end by 7 bases, with 27 bases between. This CDR3 reads CASSSSILATRTVGELFF. The CDR3 DNA is TGTGCCAGCAGCTCCTCAATTTTAGCGACTAGAACTGTCGGGGAGCTGTTTTTT.

With regard to this clonotype: No conserved phenylalanine or tryptophan is present at the end of the CDR3, so a read error is the likely explanation. The DNA is left out, because the CDR3 cannot be placed on it with certainty; the CDR3 is given as TCRdb lists it. The V and J genes are TRBV9 and TRBJ1-1; the table calls TRBD1, which could not be checked here. From its first to its last residue, the CDR3 has 8 amino acids. Germline V gene sequence: CDR1 SGDLS, CDR2 YYNGEE. The CDR3 here is CASSGTGL.

V usage is TRBV20-1 and J usage is TRBJ2-5, with 9 bases lining up with TRBD2. Germline V lookup: CDR1 DFQATT, CDR2 SNEGSKA (reference sequence). The CDR3 runs to 14 residues. Trimming at V came to 7 bases and at J to 5 bases, leaving 11 bases not matched to a gene. The CDR3 bases are TGCAGTGTGGCGAGCGGGGGGATCAATGAGACCCAGTACTTC. This translates into CSVASGGINETQYF.

This clonotype was recorded many times. The genes are TRBV29-1 and TRBJ2-3, with TRBD2 as a possible D gene (6 bases). The germline CDR1 and CDR2 sequences are SQVTM and ANQGSEA. Between the trimmed V and J ends, which lost 7 bases and 3 bases, there was a span of 11 bases. The CDR3 runs to 12 residues. The CDR3 loop is CSARGFTDTQYF. CDR3 bases: TGCAGCGCGCGGGGCTTTACAGATACGCAGTATTTT.

V gene TRBV20-1 combines with J gene TRBJ2-7, with D hard to call. The V and J ends lost 0 bases and 5 bases respectively, with 17 bases between them. The CDR3 is 15 amino acids. The germline V gene has CDR1 DFQATT and CDR2 SNEGSKA (reference sequence). For the CDR3, the DNA is TGCAGTGCTAGAGATGCAGGACCCACCCCCGACGAGCAGTACTTC. Translated: CSARDAGPTPDEQYF.

The CDR3 region is CSVEATSNYGYTF. CDR3 DNA sequence: TGCAGCGTTGAAGCGACGTCTAACTATGGCTACACCTTC. V and J are TRBV29-1 and TRBJ1-2; D gene ambiguous. V lost 1 base to trimming and J lost 0 bases, with 6 bases between them. The CDR3 spans 13 residues. Germline CDR1 is SQVTM and CDR2 is ANQGSEA. The complete variable domain, with remaining parts taken from reference TRBV29-1 and TRBJ1-2, reads SAVISQKPSRDICQRGTSLTIQCQVDSQVTMMFWYRQQPGQSLTLIATANQGSEATYESGFVIDKFPISRPNLTFSTLTVSNMSPEDSSIYLCSVEATSNYGYTFGSGTRLTVV.

This clonotype appeared many times. The chain employs TRBV20-1 and TRBJ1-2, with a weak D call TRBD1 (5 bases). CDR3 length equals 13 residues. Trimming removed 4 bases from V and 2 bases from J, with 11 bases in between. Germline V gene sequence: CDR1 DFQATT, CDR2 SNEGSKA (reference sequence). CDR3 sequence: CSANRGKNYGYTF. In DNA form, the CDR3 reads TGCAGTGCTAATCGGGGGAAGAACTATGGCTACACCTTC.